The TCR beta chain described here comes from a study of PD-L1 blockade in urothelial cancer (dated by TCRdb to 2015 to 2018). For the wider study: All patients started therapy in about 2014 and received atezolizumab 1,200 mg intravenously every 3 weeks. An ECOG performance status of 0 or 1 was recorded for the patients, and 0 to 3 prior chemotherapy regimens had been received by the patients. Pretreatment tumor samples and matched peripheral blood, collected serially before and after atezolizumab treatment, underwent TCR sequencing. Whole exome sequencing and RNA sequencing of pretreatment tumors were performed alongside TCR sequencing in the same patients. Durable clinical benefit was defined as progression-free survival longer than 6 months, and TCR features were also tested against progression-free and overall survival. Blood samples were analyzed at 3 weeks after treatment start (second dose) and at 6 weeks after treatment start. Durable clinical benefit was achieved by nine patients but not by the remaining 20. The study, an exploratory multi-omic analysis, examined somatic, immune and clinical correlates of response to PD-L1 blockade with atezolizumab in urothelial cancer. Pretreatment blood TCR-seq was available for fewer than 30 patients, at least one posttreatment blood collection was obtained for around 25 patients, and tumor TCR-seq was available for around 25 patients. About nine tenths of the roughly 29 patients were identified as males with urothelial cancer of bladder origin, and a prior smoking history was reported by 18 of 29 patients. Blood samples gave a median of about 130,000 T cells and 82,636 unique TCRs, with a median clonality of around 0.074.

Points on this clone: This receptor's antigen is unknown. Per-base quality was not reported, and no clone a single base away is much larger than it.

The meaning of the sample's time point label: pretreatment peripheral blood. A total of under 35 patients with locally advanced or metastatic urothelial carcinoma, treated at Memorial Sloan Kettering on a trial protocol, made up the cohort. Peripheral blood mononuclear cells were collected pretreatment and during treatment, with between 1 and 8 total time points obtained per patient. The Qiagen DNeasy Blood extraction kit was used to purify genomic DNA from total PBMCs and tumor samples. PBMCs were collected pretreatment and during treatment, and were isolated and stored as previously described. The study at large found these results: Small sample size (n ≈ 29) and many exploratory analyses mean the results are intended to be hypothesis-generating. Among patients with durable benefit, tumor-associated TCR clones showed greater expansion in peripheral blood 3 weeks after treatment started (n ≈ 24, p = 0.022). Improved progression-free and overall survival was found to be associated with pretreatment peripheral blood TCR clonality below the median.

Synthetic TCR analog templates were spiked into each PCR to estimate absolute template abundance from read counts. The immunoSEQ assay used bias-controlled V and J gene primers to amplify TCRbeta CDR3 regions from genomic DNA. Sequencing of rearranged TCRbeta segments was performed at approximately 20X coverage. In the paper's pipeline: Clustering was used to correct sequencing errors, and CDR3s were annotated against IMGT so that V, D and J genes could be assigned. Downstream analyses used only productive TCRbeta rearrangements, leaving out any out-of-frame or stop-codon sequences. To compute clonality, Shannon entropy was normalized by the log of the number of unique productive sequences and then subtracted from one. Fisher's exact test with Benjamini-Hochberg correction, at a threshold of adjusted p below 0.01, was used to find clones that differed between time points or between blood and tumor. TCRdb provides this immuneACCESS table in a form limited to in-frame rearrangements. Some clones are lacking; in checked studies, under half of them reflect an unresolved V gene, and why the rest are absent is not known. V and J calls plus clone size are reproduced from that table; the DNA served to infer D and trimming. Counted in this sample were 84,000 or so clones; 85% to 90% of them appeared once. The ten largest make up about an eighth of the sample.

Including the terminal cysteine and phenylalanine, the CDR3 comprises 14 residues. Just CDR3 DNA is preserved here, 42 bases in frame from base 1. V loses 0 bases of germline sequence and J loses 5 bases, and the interval between the two ends is 13 bases. CDR1 and CDR2 are drawn from the germline V gene (reference sequence): GTSNPN, SVGIG. Sequencing was performed on PBMCs, taken around atezolizumab (anti-PD-L1) treatment. This chain joins TRBV30 to TRBJ1-1; a tentative D match to TRBD1 spans 5 bases. The source is a man aged 55 to 70 with urothelial cancer. The CDR3 in this case is CAWSVFRVGTEAFF. The sequenced DNA: TGTGCCTGGAGTGTATTCAGGGTAGGAACTGAAGCTTTCTTT.